This T cell receptor beta chain was sequenced during a study of Ad26.COV2.S vaccination and SARS-CoV-2 variants. TCRdb's table, derived via immunoSEQ multiplex PCR, lists solely in-frame clones and lacks some. The sample contains around 340,000 clones, about 89% of which appear only once. The CDR3 extends over 18 amino acids. The V gene end was trimmed by 2 bases and the J gene end by 4 bases; junction bases not matched to a gene: 9. Germline loops: CDR1 MDHEN, CDR2 SYDVKM. Treatment: about 20 received Ad26.COV2.S at low or high dose, single or two shots; roughly five received placebo; per-sample allocation not given. Day 63 after the first vaccine or placebo injection was the time point for sampling.

This chain uses TRBV28 with TRBJ2-1; 12 positions match TRBD2. The input for sequencing was peripheral blood, taken in a trial of Ad26.COV2.S vaccine versus placebo. The receptor was derived from a person between 18 and 65 years old who received the Ad26.COV2.S COVID-19 vaccine or a placebo. The CDR3 DNA is TGTGCCAGCAGTTTACCGGCGACTAGCGGGAGAGGGTACAATGAGCAGTTCTTC. This gives the protein CASSLPATSGRGYNEQFF.